The subject of this entry is one T cell receptor beta chain. This specimen belongs to a study of blood T cell repertoires in COVID-19. At the level of the study: Whether acute or convalescent, the COVID-19 samples came from the United States, Italy and Spain.

Trimming cost V 3 bases and J 4 bases; bases outside gene matches: 4. The germline CDR1 and CDR2 sequences are KGHSH and LQKENI. This CDR3 region has 14 residues. Contact with a PCR-confirmed or clinician-diagnosed COVID-19 case occurred within 2 weeks of entry. Method: immunoSEQ multiplex PCR; TCRdb's copy keeps in-frame clones and lacks some. The sample holds 130,000 to 150,000 clones, around 87% seen once. The TCR sequence derives from a middle-aged woman who had been exposed to COVID-19. The V call is TRBV18, the J call TRBJ1-1, with 8 bases identical to TRBD1. Sample: PBMCs or T cells enriched from blood (not recorded which). The CDR3 reads CASSPGTGGTEAFF. The CDR3 region has the DNA TGTGCCAGCTCACCCGGGACAGGAGGCACTGAAGCTTTCTTT.